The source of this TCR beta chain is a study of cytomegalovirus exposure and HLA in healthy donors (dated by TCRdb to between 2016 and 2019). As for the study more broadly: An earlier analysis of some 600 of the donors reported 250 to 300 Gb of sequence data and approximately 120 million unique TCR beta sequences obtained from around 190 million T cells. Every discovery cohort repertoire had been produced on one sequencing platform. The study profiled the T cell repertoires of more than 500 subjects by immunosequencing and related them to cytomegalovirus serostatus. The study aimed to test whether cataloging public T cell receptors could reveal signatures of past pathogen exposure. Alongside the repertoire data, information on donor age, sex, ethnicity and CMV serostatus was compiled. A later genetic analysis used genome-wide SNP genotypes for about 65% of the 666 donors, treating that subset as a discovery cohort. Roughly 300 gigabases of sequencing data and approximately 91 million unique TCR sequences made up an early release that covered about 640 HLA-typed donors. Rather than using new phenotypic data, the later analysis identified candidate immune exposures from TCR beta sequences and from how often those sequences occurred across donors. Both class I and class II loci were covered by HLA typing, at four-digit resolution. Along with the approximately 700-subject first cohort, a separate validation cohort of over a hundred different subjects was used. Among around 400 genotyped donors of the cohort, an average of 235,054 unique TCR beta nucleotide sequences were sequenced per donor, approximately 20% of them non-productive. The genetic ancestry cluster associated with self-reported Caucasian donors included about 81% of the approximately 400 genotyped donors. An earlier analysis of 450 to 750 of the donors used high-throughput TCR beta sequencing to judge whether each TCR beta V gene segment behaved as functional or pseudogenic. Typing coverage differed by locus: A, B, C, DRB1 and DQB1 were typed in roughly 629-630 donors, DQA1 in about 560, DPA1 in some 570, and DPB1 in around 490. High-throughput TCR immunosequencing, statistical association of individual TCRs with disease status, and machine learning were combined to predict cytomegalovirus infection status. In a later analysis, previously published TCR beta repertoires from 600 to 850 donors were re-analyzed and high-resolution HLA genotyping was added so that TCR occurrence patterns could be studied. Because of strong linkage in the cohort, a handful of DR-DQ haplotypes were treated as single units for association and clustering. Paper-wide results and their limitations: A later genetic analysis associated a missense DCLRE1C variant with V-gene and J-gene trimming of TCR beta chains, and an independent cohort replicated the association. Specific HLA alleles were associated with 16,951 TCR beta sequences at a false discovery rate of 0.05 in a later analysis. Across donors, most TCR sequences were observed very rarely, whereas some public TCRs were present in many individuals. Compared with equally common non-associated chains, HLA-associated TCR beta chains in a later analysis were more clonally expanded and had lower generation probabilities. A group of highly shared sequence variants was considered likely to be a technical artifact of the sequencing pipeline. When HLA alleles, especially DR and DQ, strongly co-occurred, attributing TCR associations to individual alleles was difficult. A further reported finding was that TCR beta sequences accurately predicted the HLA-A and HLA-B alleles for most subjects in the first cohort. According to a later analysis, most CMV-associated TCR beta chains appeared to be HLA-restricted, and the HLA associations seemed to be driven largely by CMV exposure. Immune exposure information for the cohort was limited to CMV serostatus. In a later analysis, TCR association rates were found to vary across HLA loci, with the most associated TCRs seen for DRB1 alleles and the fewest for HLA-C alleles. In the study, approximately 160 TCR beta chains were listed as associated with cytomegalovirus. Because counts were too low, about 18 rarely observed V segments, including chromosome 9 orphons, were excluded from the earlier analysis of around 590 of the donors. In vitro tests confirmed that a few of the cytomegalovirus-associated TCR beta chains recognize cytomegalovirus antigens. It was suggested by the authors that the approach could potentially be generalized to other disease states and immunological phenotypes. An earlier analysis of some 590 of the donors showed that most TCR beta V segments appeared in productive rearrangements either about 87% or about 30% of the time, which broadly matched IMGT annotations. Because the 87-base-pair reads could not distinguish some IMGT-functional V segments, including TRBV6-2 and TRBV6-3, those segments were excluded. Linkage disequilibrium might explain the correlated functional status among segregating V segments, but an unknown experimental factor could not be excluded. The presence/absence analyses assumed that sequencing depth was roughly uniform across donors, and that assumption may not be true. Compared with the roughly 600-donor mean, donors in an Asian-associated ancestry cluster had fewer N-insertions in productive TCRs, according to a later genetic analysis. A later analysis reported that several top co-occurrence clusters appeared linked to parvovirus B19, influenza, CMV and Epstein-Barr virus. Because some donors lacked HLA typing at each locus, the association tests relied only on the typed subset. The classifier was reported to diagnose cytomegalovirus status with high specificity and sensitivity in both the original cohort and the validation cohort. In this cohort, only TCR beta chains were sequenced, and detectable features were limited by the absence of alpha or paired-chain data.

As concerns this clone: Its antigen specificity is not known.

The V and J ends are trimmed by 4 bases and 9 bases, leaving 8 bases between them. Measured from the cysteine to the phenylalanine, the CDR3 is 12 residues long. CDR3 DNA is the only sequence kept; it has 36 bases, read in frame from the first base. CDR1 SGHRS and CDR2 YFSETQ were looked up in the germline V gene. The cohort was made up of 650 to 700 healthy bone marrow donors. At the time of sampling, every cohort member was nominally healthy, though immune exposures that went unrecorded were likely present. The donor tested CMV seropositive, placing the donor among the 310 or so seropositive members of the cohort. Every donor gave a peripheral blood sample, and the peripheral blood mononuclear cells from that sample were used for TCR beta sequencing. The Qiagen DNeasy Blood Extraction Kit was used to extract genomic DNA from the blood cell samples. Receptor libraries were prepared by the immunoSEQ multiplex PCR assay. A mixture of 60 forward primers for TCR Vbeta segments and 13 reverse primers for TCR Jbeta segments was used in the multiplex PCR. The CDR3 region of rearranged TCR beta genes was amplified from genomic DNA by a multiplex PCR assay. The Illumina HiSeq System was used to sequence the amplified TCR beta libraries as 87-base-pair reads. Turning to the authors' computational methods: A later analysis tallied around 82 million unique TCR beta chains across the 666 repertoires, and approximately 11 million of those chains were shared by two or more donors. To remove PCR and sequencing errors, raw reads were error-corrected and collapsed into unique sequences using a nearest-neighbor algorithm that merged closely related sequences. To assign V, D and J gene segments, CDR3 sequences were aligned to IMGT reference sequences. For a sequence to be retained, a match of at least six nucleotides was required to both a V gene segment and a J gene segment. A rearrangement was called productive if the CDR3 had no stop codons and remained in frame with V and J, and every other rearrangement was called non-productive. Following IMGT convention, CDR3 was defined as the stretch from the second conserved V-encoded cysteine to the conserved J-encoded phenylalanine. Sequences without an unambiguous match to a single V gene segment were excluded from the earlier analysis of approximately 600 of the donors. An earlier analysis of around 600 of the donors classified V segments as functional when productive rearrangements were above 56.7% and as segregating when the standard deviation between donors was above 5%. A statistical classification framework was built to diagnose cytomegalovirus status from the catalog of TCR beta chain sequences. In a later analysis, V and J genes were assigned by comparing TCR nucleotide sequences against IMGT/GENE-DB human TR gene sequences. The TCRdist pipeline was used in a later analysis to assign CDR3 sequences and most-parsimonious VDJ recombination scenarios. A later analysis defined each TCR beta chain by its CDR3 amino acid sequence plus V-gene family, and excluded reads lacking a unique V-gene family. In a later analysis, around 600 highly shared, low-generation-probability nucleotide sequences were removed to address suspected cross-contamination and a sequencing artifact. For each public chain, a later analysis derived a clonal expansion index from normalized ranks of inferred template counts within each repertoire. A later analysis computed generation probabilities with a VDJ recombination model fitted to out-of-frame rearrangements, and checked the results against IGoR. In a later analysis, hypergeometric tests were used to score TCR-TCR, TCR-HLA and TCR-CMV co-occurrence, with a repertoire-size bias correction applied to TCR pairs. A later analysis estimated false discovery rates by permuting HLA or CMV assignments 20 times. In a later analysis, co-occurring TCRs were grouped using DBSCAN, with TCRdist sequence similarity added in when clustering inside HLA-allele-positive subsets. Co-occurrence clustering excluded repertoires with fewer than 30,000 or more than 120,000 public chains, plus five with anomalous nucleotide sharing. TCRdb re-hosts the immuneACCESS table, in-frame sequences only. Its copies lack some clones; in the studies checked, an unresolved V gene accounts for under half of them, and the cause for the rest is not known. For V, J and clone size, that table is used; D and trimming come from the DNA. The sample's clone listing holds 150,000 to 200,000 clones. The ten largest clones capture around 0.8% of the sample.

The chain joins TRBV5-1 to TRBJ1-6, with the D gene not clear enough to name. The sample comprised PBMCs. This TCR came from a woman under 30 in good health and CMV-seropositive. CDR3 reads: CASSPGVSPLHF. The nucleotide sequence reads TGCGCCAGCAGCCCTGGAGTTTCACCCCTCCACTTT.